The clone carrying this T cell receptor beta chain was recorded only once. Antigen unknown. As the library was built, unique molecular identifiers were attached to individual cDNA molecules. TCRdb passed the 5' RACE reads through MiXCR, listing each CDR3 protein once. The sample lists around 80,000 distinct CDR3 sequences; approximately 15% were seen once. V was shortened by 2 bases and J by 2 bases, with 15 bases between the two germline ends. Germline V lookup: CDR1 MNHEY, CDR2 SVGEGT. This CDR3 contains 16 residues. RNA extraction used unfractionated whole blood as the source of total RNA. The sample comes from a study of human T cells and chemical hapten exposure. Study-wide results and limits: TCRs exceeding a frequency of 1 in 1000 stayed unchanged under DPC sensitization.

This chain links TRBV6-2 or TRBV6-3 with TRBJ2-5, with D maybe TRBD2 (5 bases). This sequence was found in a female donor in good health. CDR3 amino acids: CASSYGSPRNQETQYF. CDR3 DNA: TGTGCCAGCAGTTACGGGAGTCCCAGAAATCAAGAGACCCAGTACTTC.